A selection of T cell receptor beta chains follows, all from one sample in a study of T-cell reconstitution after alpha-beta-depleted transplantation in children. TCRdb ran MiXCR on the PCR reads and lists one entry per CDR3 protein. Of hundreds of thousands of distinct CDR3 sequences detected, roughly 10% appear once; the ten largest clones hold 2% to 2.5%. The sequenced sample was PBMCs, obtained before TCRalphabeta/CD19-depleted stem cell transplant. The receptor set was obtained from a child under 10 years old with inherited bone marrow failure, due to receive a stem cell transplant. The CDR3 runs from the conserved cysteine through the conserved F or W. D genes are given only for firm matches. Clone size appears in some rows only: once, few, many, or a class for an expanded clone.

v_call,d_call,j_call,clone_size,cdr3_aa,cdr3_nt
TRBV7-9,TRBD1,TRBJ1-4,many,CASSVRDSFATNEKLFF,TGTGCCAGCAGCGTCCGGGACAGCTTTGCAACTAATGAAAAACTGTTTTTT
TRBV7-8,.,TRBJ1-1,many,CASSLAYSPRAFF,TGTGCCAGCAGCTTAGCCTACTCCCCTCGGGCTTTCTTT
TRBV5-4,TRBD2,TRBJ2-2,.,CASSTSGSSTGELFF,TGTGCCAGCAGCACTAGCGGGAGTAGCACCGGGGAGCTGTTTTTT
TRBV7-2,.,TRBJ2-1,many,CASSAMSGPYNEQFF,TGTGCCAGCAGCGCAATGTCGGGTCCTTACAATGAGCAGTTCTTC
TRBV20-1,.,TRBJ1-5,.,CSARTHHSNQPQHF,TGCAGTGCTCGAACGCACCATAGCAATCAGCCCCAGCATTTT
TRBV29-1,TRBD2,TRBJ2-7,many,CSAIGLAGFSEQYF,TGCAGCGCGATCGGACTAGCGGGATTCTCCGAGCAGTACTTC
TRBV10-3,.,TRBJ2-7,many,CAISEYVGKGTGEQYF,TGTGCCATCAGTGAGTATGTCGGAAAAGGGACCGGCGAGCAGTACTTC
TRBV5-1,TRBD1,TRBJ2-7,few,CASRYEDRNYEQYF,TGCGCCAGCAGATATGAGGACAGGAACTACGAGCAGTACTTC
TRBV4-1,TRBD1,TRBJ1-5,many,CAISVRQGLKQPQHF,TGCGCCATCAGCGTCAGACAGGGATTAAAGCAGCCCCAGCATTTT
TRBV5-1,.,TRBJ1-1,many,CASSLARVNTEAFF,TGCGCCAGCAGCTTGGCGCGGGTCAACACTGAAGCTTTCTTT
TRBV4-2,.,TRBJ1-5,many,CASSQEYGGGNQPQHF,TGTGCCAGCAGCCAAGAATATGGAGGGGGTAATCAGCCCCAGCATTTT
TRBV29-1,.,TRBJ1-1,many,CSVAAGPRGTEAFF,TGCAGCGTTGCTGCAGGGCCCCGGGGAACTGAAGCTTTCTTT
TRBV7-6,TRBD1,TRBJ2-7,many,CASSYRGDRGSYEQYF,TGTGCCAGCAGCTACCGCGGGGACAGGGGGTCCTACGAGCAGTACTTC
TRBV20-1,.,TRBJ1-4,many,CSAVDSRNEKLFF,TGCAGTGCCGTCGACAGTCGTAATGAAAAACTGTTTTTT
TRBV12-3/TRBV12-4,.,TRBJ2-2,many,CASSLVLVNTGELFF,TGTGCCAGCAGCCTCGTTCTAGTGAACACCGGGGAGCTGTTTTTT
TRBV30,.,TRBJ2-2,few,CAWSFQVYTGELFF,TGTGCCTGGAGTTTTCAAGTCTACACCGGGGAGCTGTTTTTT
TRBV20-1,TRBD2,TRBJ2-5,many,CSPRAGAGETQYF,TGCAGCCCTCGGGCGGGAGCGGGAGAGACCCAGTACTTC
TRBV6-2/TRBV6-3,.,TRBJ2-1,few,CASSYWAGGYNEQFF,TGTGCCAGCAGTTACTGGGCAGGGGGGTACAATGAGCAGTTCTTC
TRBV20-1,.,TRBJ1-6,many,CSAILHASYNSPLHF,TGCAGTGCTATACTTCACGCCTCCTATAATTCACCCCTCCACTTT
TRBV25-1,.,TRBJ1-1,many,CASSEGGRWNTEAFF,TGTGCCAGCAGTGAAGGTGGTCGGTGGAACACTGAAGCTTTCTTT
TRBV4-1,.,TRBJ2-5,many,CASSQDRAARTQYF,TGCGCCAGCAGCCAAGATCGCGCGGCACGGACCCAGTACTTC
TRBV9,TRBD2,TRBJ2-1,many,CASSATSGSYNEQFF,TGTGCCAGCAGCGCCACTAGCGGCTCCTACAATGAGCAGTTCTTC
TRBV29-1,TRBD2,TRBJ2-5,few,CSVGSRLAGVETQYF,TGCAGCGTTGGTTCCCGACTAGCGGGAGTTGAGACCCAGTACTTC
TRBV12-3/TRBV12-4,.,TRBJ2-6,many,CASSLGEVNVLTF,TGTGCCAGCAGTTTGGGGGAGGTGAATGTCCTGACTTTC
TRBV12-3/TRBV12-4,TRBD1,TRBJ1-6,many,CASSLRDRWDSPLHF,TGTGCCAGCAGTTTGCGGGACAGGTGGGATTCACCCCTCCACTTT
TRBV27,.,TRBJ2-2,many,CASSSAEDTGELFF,TGTGCCAGCAGTAGCGCCGAGGACACCGGGGAGCTGTTTTTT
TRBV5-5,.,TRBJ2-2,once,CAMGPGRDTGELFF,TGTGCCATGGGCCCCGGACGAGACACCGGGGAGCTGTTTTTT
TRBV7-9,.,TRBJ2-1,many,CASSLAPGVMDEQFF,TGTGCCAGCAGCTTAGCGCCGGGAGTAATGGATGAGCAGTTCTTC
TRBV7-9,.,TRBJ2-1,many,CASSLLADVLNEQFF,TGTGCCAGCAGTTTATTAGCGGACGTACTCAATGAGCAGTTCTTC
TRBV4-3,TRBD2,TRBJ2-2,many,CASSQDPAGGHTGELFF,TGCGCCAGCAGCCAAGATCCTGCGGGAGGACACACCGGGGAGCTGTTTTTT
TRBV20-1,.,TRBJ2-5,few,CSARDRGDFAETQYF,TGCAGTGCTAGAGACAGGGGCGATTTCGCAGAGACCCAGTACTTC
TRBV5-1,TRBD2,TRBJ2-1,many,CASSLGGRVSGGQFF,TGCGCCAGCAGCTTGGGCGGGAGGGTATCCGGCGGGCAGTTCTTC
TRBV29-1,.,TRBJ2-5,many,CSVDMETQYF,TGCAGCGTTGACATGGAGACCCAGTACTTC
TRBV7-7,TRBD2,TRBJ2-3,many,CASSFGKAGGLGTDTQYF,TGTGCCAGCAGCTTCGGAAAAGCGGGAGGGCTAGGCACAGATACGCAGTATTTT
TRBV6-1,.,TRBJ2-1,many,CASSAVVRNGNEQFF,TGTGCCAGCAGTGCGGTAGTTAGAAATGGCAATGAGCAGTTCTTC
TRBV19,.,TRBJ2-1,many,CASSIAGREQFF,TGTGCCAGTAGTATCGCAGGCAGGGAGCAGTTCTTC
TRBV2,.,TRBJ2-7,.,CAIKTRGYEQYF,TGTGCCATAAAAACCAGGGGCTACGAGCAGTACTTC
TRBV5-1,TRBD2,TRBJ2-7,few,CAILPQRGSYEQYF,TGCGCCATCCTACCCCAGCGGGGTTCCTACGAGCAGTACTTC
TRBV4-3,.,TRBJ2-4,.,CASSQDFSVGADIQYF,TGCGCCAGCAGCCAAGATTTTTCGGTGGGCGCGGACATTCAGTACTTC
TRBV4-2,TRBD2,TRBJ2-5,many,CASSQARLAGQETQYF,TGTGCCAGCAGCCAAGCTCGACTAGCGGGACAAGAGACCCAGTACTTC
TRBV6-5,TRBD2,TRBJ2-1,many,CASSYLSSGSVSNEQFF,TGTGCCAGCAGTTACCTAAGTAGCGGGAGTGTGAGCAATGAGCAGTTCTTC
TRBV10-3,.,TRBJ1-2,.,CAITSTANYGYTF,TGTGCCATCACTTCCACAGCTAACTATGGCTACACCTTC
TRBV4-1,.,TRBJ1-3,.,CASSQIGRDAGNTIYF,TGCGCCAGCAGCCAAATAGGCAGGGACGCTGGAAACACCATATATTTT
TRBV6-1,TRBD2,TRBJ2-3,many,CASRPRAGAATDTQYF,TGTGCCAGCAGACCTCGAGCGGGAGCTGCAACAGATACGCAGTATTTT
TRBV4-3,TRBD2,TRBJ2-7,.,CASSLSSGNPSYEQYF,TGCGCCAGCAGTTTGTCTAGCGGGAACCCCTCCTACGAGCAGTACTTC
TRBV12-3/TRBV12-4,.,TRBJ2-3,many,CASSFPPAPDTQYF,TGTGCCAGCAGTTTCCCCCCGGCCCCAGATACGCAGTATTTT